The entry below describes one TCR beta chain. All participating donors were Caucasian adults from Nashville, Tennessee. This entry belongs to a study of shared clonotypes between healthy human individuals. Trimming cost V 4 bases and J 4 bases, with 23 bases left between them. Germline V gives CDR1 GTSNPN, CDR2 SVGIG (reference sequence). The CDR3 is 17 amino acids. Every immunoSEQ plate was one replicate of a subset's evenly spread DNA. The table came from immunoSEQ multiplex PCR; TCRdb's copy has only in-frame clones and leaves some out. The sample shows about 87,000 clones, more than 45% of them seen only once.

The TCR sequence derives from a woman aged 40 to 49 in good health. Some clones in this sample may be carry-over from other donors' samples. The rearrangement links TRBV30 to TRBJ2-1, with a possible D match to TRBD2 (5 bases). Material: PBMCs. Written as DNA, the CDR3 is TGTGCCTGGACCCATAAGGACTTTTCTGTTTCTTACAATGAGCAGTTCTTC. It encodes CAWTHKDFSVSYNEQFF. The full variable domain, rest sourced from reference TRBV30 and TRBJ2-1, is SQTIHQWPATLVQPVGSPLSLECTVEGTSNPNLYWYRQAAGRGLQLLFYSVGIGQISSEVPQNLSASRPQDRQFILSSKKLLLSDSGFYLCAWTHKDFSVSYNEQFFGPGTRLTVL.